These 25 T cell receptor beta chains share one sample of origin, sequenced in a study of neurological immune-mediated disorders (dated by TCRdb to between 2017 and 2020). The library was made by 5' RACE. TCRdb lists the instrument as Illumina HiSeq 2500. In TCRdb, the public reads were trimmed at Q25 with fastp and aligned with MiXCR, with productive beta chains retained. Each entry merges the rows of one CDR3 protein and shows their most common DNA and genes. Present in this sample are about 62,000 distinct CDR3 sequences, 3% to 4% of which were seen just once. The ten largest clones capture more than 2% of the sample. Sequenced sample: PBMCs. These receptor sequences come from a woman aged 45 to 65 with multiple sclerosis.

At least ten counts were recorded for this clonotype. The chain has TRBV3-1 and TRBJ2-3; D uncertain. Trimming left V 0 bases short and J 6 bases short, with 13 bases between. This CDR3 is built from 15 residues. The germline V gene encodes CDR1 LGHDT and CDR2 YNNKEL (reference sequence). CDR3 DNA: TGTGCCAGCAGCCAAGAAGGTAGGGCCCTGGATACGCAGTATTTT. This gives the protein CASSQEGRALDTQYF.

In its sample, this clonotype was seen many times. The rearrangement links TRBV29-1 to TRBJ1-1; 8 nucleotides line up with TRBD1. The V gene's germline CDR1 is SQVTM and CDR2 ANQGSEA. The CDR3 contains 13 residues. V dropped 2 bases and J dropped 3; count of bases not matched to a gene: 2. The DNA for the CDR3 is TGCAGCGTTGAAACGGACAGGGACACTGAAGCTTTCTTT. Protein: CSVETDRDTEAFF. The variable domain in full, with the rest retrieved from reference TRBV29-1 and TRBJ1-1, is SAVISQKPSRDICQRGTSLTIQCQVDSQVTMMFWYRQQPGQSLTLIATANQGSEATYESGFVIDKFPISRPNLTFSTLTVSNMSPEDSSIYLCSVETDRDTEAFFGQGTRLTVV.

This clonotype was counted ten times or more. V is TRBV5-1 and J is TRBJ2-1, with 10 bases that match TRBD1. Per germline, CDR1 SGHRS and CDR2 YFSETQ. CDR3 length: 14 residues. Unmatched junction bases numbered 10, after V lost 8 bases and J lost 8 bases. CDR3 loop: CASSGTGVSDEQFF. The DNA of the CDR3 is TGCGCCAGTTCCGGGACAGGGGTCAGTGATGAGCAGTTCTTC.

This clonotype appeared many times. The chain employs TRBV7-2 and TRBJ2-3, with unresolved D. CDR1 and CDR2 (germline): SGHTA, FQGNSA. The CDR3 totals 14 residues. Trimming took off 0 bases at V and 0 bases at J, with 4 bases between the two ends. CDR3 nucleotide sequence: TGTGCCAGCAGCTTAGCGTTCAGCACAGATACGCAGTATTTT. It encodes CASSLAFSTDTQYF.

A note on this clonotype: A much bigger clone sits one base away, suggesting this may be a read error. The chain couples TRBV5-6 to TRBJ2-3; D gene uncertain. The CDR3 covers 12 residues. The ends were cut back, 3 bases at V and 11 bases at J, with 13 bases in the middle. Germline values: CDR1 SGHDT, CDR2 YYEEEE. As DNA, the CDR3 is TGTGCCAGCAGCTCCCAAGGGAATATGCAGTATTTT. This codes for CASSSQGNMQYF.

This clonotype was recorded at least ten times. The chain joins TRBV7-2 to TRBJ1-2; D unresolved. Germline values: CDR1 SGHTA, CDR2 FQGNSA. V shed 0 bases and J shed 9 bases, with 8 bases lying between them. This CDR3 spans 12 amino acids. CDR3 amino acids: CASSLASGRYTF. CDR3 nucleotides: TGTGCCAGCAGCTTAGCGTCAGGTCGCTACACCTTC. The full variable domain, with the rest looked up from reference TRBV7-2 and TRBJ1-2, is GAGVSQSPSNKVTEKGKDVELRCDPISGHTALYWYRQSLGQGLEFLIYFQGNSAPDKSGLPSDRFSAERTGGSVSTLTIQRTQQEDSAVYLCASSLASGRYTFGSGTRLTVV.

This clonotype was detected many times. The chain employs TRBV7-2 and TRBJ1-2; TRBD1 agrees at 7 bases. The CDR3 consists of 14 residues. Germline-derived CDR1 and CDR2 are SGHTA and FQGNSA. The V gene end was trimmed by 4 bases and the J gene end by 5 bases; junction bases not matched to a gene: 7. CDR3 in DNA: TGTGCCAGCAGCTACAGACAGGGTAATTATGGCTACACCTTC. Protein sequence: CASSYRQGNYGYTF.

This clonotype was seen repeatedly, ten times or more. The chain employs TRBV5-1 and TRBJ2-3, with D unclear. The V and J ends lost 2 bases and 5 bases respectively, with 12 bases between them. The length of the CDR3 is 14 residues. Per germline, CDR1 SGHRS and CDR2 YFSETQ. DNA of the CDR3: TGCGCCAGCAGCTTATCCCGCATTGGAGATACGCAGTATTTT. Translation gives CASSLSRIGDTQYF.

The sample holds a few counts of this clonotype. V usage is TRBV29-1 and J usage is TRBJ1-2; maybe TRBD1 (5 bases). The CDR3 spans 16 residues. V shed 6 bases and J shed 6 bases, with 26 bases lying between them. Looked up from germline, CDR1 is SQVTM and CDR2 is ANQGSEA. The CDR3 spells CSVKGRRAPGANGYTF. CDR3 coding DNA: TGCAGCGTCAAGGGGCGGAGGGCACCTGGGGCCAATGGCTACACCTTC.

The table lists this clonotype with many counts. The chain uses TRBV15 and TRBJ2-3; 7 nucleotides agree with TRBD1. This CDR3 comprises 16 residues. Germline V CDR1 and CDR2: LNHNV, YYDKDF (reference sequence). The V gene end was trimmed by 3 bases and the J gene end by 2 bases; junction bases not matched to a gene: 8. The CDR3 loop reads CATSRFTGENTDTQYF. DNA for the CDR3: TGTGCCACCAGCAGGTTCACAGGGGAAAACACAGATACGCAGTATTTT.

This clonotype was counted ten times or more. The chain combines TRBV7-6 with TRBJ2-5; 8 bases align to TRBD1. CDR3 length: 13 amino acids. After removal of 1 base from V and 5 bases from J, the junction contained 0 bases not matched to a gene. In germline, CDR1 is SGHVS, CDR2 FNYEAQ. CDR3 protein: CASSLGTGETQYF. The CDR3 DNA follows: TGTGCCAGCAGCTTAGGGACAGGGGAGACCCAGTACTTC.

This clonotype was seen repeatedly, ten times or more. V and J are TRBV20-1 and TRBJ1-5; 12 positions agree with TRBD1. The V gene end was trimmed by 5 bases and the J gene end by 7 bases; junction bases not matched to a gene: 6. The CDR3 is 14 amino acids. Germline V gene lookup returns CDR1 DFQATT and CDR2 SNEGSKA (reference sequence). DNA for the CDR3: TGCAGTGCTTCGGGGACAGGGGGCCTGCAGCCCCAGCATTTT. It is translated as CSASGTGGLQPQHF.

This clonotype appeared a few times. The chain couples TRBV3-1 to TRBJ1-1; 7 nucleotides align to TRBD1. Trimming at V came to 4 bases and at J to 7 bases, leaving 6 bases not matched to a gene. This CDR3 is built from 13 residues. Per the germline V gene, CDR1 is LGHDT and CDR2 is YNNKEL (reference sequence). The CDR3 DNA sequence: TGTGCCAGCAGCCCCGGACAGGCTGGTGAAGCTTTCTTT. The encoded protein is CASSPGQAGEAFF.

In this sample, this clonotype turned up many times. This chain joins TRBV7-3 and TRBJ2-1, with 8 bases fitting TRBD2. The J segment lost 6 bases and the V segment lost 5 bases, leaving 6 bases of the junction unmatched. The CDR3 covers 14 residues. CDR1 is SGHTA, CDR2 FQGTGA, per germline. CDR3 bases: TGTGCCAGCAGCCCAGGGACTAGTGTCAATGAGCAGTTCTTC. Encoded protein: CASSPGTSVNEQFF.

This clonotype was seen repeatedly, ten times or more. The V and J genes are TRBV7-2 and TRBJ2-2, with D hard to call. Germline CDR1 SGHTA, CDR2 FQGNSA. The V gene lost 6 bases and the J gene lost 6 bases, with 11 bases spanning the gap. The CDR3 totals 13 residues. The CDR3 here is CASRDPWAGELFF. CDR3 nucleotides: TGTGCCAGCAGAGATCCGTGGGCCGGGGAGCTGTTTTTT.

Ten or more counts support this clonotype. The genes are TRBV5-1 and TRBJ1-1; no reliable D call. The CDR3 totals 14 residues. V lost 0 bases, J lost 1 base, and 7 bases lay in between. CDR1 is SGHRS and CDR2 is YFSETQ in the germline V gene. This CDR3 is CASSLGPSNTEAFF. The DNA for the CDR3 is TGCGCCAGCAGCTTGGGACCGTCGAACACTGAAGCTTTCTTT.

This clonotype was detected a few times. The genes are TRBV27 and TRBJ2-5; no reliable D call. V lost 5 bases to trimming and J lost 2 bases, with 9 bases between them. The germline CDR1 and CDR2 sequences are MNHEY and SMNVEV (reference sequence). This CDR3 is 13 amino acids long. The CDR3 is CASSRNRQETQYF. The CDR3 DNA reads as TGTGCCAGCAGTCGTAACAGACAAGAGACCCAGTACTTC.

This clonotype has ten or more counts. The V call is TRBV10-3, the J call TRBJ2-1; 10 bases line up with TRBD2. The trim removed 3 bases at V and 8 bases at J, leaving 16 bases unmatched. Germline V gene lookup returns CDR1 ENHRY and CDR2 SYGVKD. The CDR3 runs to 18 residues. CDR3 protein: CAISDRRTSGRAEDEQFF. CDR3 sequence (DNA): TGTGCCATCAGTGACCGGCGTACGAGCGGGAGGGCCGAGGATGAGCAGTTCTTC.

The table lists this clonotype with many counts. This sequence joins TRBV28 and TRBJ1-1, with 7 bases matching TRBD1. CDR3 length: 15 residues. In germline, CDR1 is MDHEN, CDR2 SYDVKM. The V gene end was trimmed by 7 bases and the J gene end by 0 bases; junction bases not matched to a gene: 8. For the CDR3, the DNA is TGTGCCAGCATCACCGGGACAGAGCTGAACACTGAAGCTTTCTTT. Translation: CASITGTELNTEAFF. Complete variable domain (other parts from reference TRBV28 and TRBJ1-1): DVKVTQSSRYLVKRTGEKVFLECVQDMDHENMFWYRQDPGLGLRLIYFSYDVKMKEKGDIPEGYSVSREKKERFSLILESASTNQTSMYLCASITGTELNTEAFFGQGTRLTVV.

This clonotype was counted at least ten times. This chain links TRBV4-3 with TRBJ2-3, with 11 bases matching TRBD2. Trimming at V came to 1 base and at J to 7 bases, leaving 7 bases not matched to a gene. Per germline, CDR1 LGHNA and CDR2 YSLEER. This CDR3 is built from 16 residues. The CDR3 reads CASSQAQLAGDNTQYF. Written as DNA, the CDR3 is TGCGCCAGCAGCCAAGCGCAACTAGCGGGAGACAATACGCAGTATTTT.

This clonotype has ten or more counts. The CDR3 loop is CASSPQWAANTEAFF. DNA for the CDR3: TGCGCCAGCAGTCCTCAATGGGCAGCGAACACTGAAGCTTTCTTT. The chain carries TRBV5-1 and TRBJ1-1; no definite D call. Trimming stripped 5 bases from V and 1 base from J, with 15 bases between. The germline gives CDR1 SGHRS, CDR2 YFSETQ. The CDR3 length is 15 residues. Full variable domain (remainder filled in from reference TRBV5-1 and TRBJ1-1): KAGVTQTPRYLIKTRGQQVTLSCSPISGHRSVSWYQQTPGQGLQFLFEYFSETQRNKGNFPGRFSGRQFSNSRSEMNVSTLELGDSALYLCASSPQWAANTEAFFGQGTRLTVV.

This clonotype was recorded at least ten times. CDR3 coding DNA: TGTGCCAGCAGACCCCTTCCGGGGTTCTACAATGAGCAGTTCTTC. Its protein is CASRPLPGFYNEQFF. This sequence joins TRBV12-3 or TRBV12-4 and TRBJ2-1, with D possibly TRBD2 on 5 matching bases. V shed 6 bases and J shed 3 bases, with 15 bases lying between them. The CDR3 contains 15 residues.

This clonotype has ten or more counts. CDR3 region: CASSPGAGAEGTEAFF. The CDR3 DNA is TGCGCCAGCAGCCCCGGGGCGGGGGCAGAGGGCACTGAAGCTTTCTTT. V is TRBV5-1 and J is TRBJ1-1; maybe TRBD1 (6 bases). V was pared by 4 bases and J by 4 bases, with 20 bases between. Per the germline V gene, CDR1 is SGHRS and CDR2 is YFSETQ. CDR3 size: 16 residues. The whole variable domain, remainder taken from reference TRBV5-1 and TRBJ1-1, is KAGVTQTPRYLIKTRGQQVTLSCSPISGHRSVSWYQQTPGQGLQFLFEYFSETQRNKGNFPGRFSGRQFSNSRSEMNVSTLELGDSALYLCASSPGAGAEGTEAFFGQGTRLTVV.

The table lists this clonotype with many counts. J is TRBJ1-2 and V is TRBV10-3; TRBD1 might be the D (5 bases). V shed 8 bases and J shed 1 base, with 23 bases lying between them. Germline V gene sequence: CDR1 ENHRY, CDR2 SYGVKD. CDR3 length equals 17 residues. CDR3 sequence reads: CAICPSQLGVYNYGYTF. The CDR3 DNA is TGTGCCATCTGCCCTAGTCAATTGGGGGTCTATAACTATGGCTACACCTTC.

This clonotype was detected ten times or more. This rearrangement joins TRBV5-1 to TRBJ2-6; TRBD1 might be the D (5 bases). Trimming cost V 4 bases and J 0 bases, with 8 bases left between them. Germline V gives CDR1 SGHRS, CDR2 YFSETQ. CDR3 length: 15 residues. CDR3 loop: CASSVDSSGANVLTF. In DNA, the CDR3 is TGCGCCAGCAGCGTCGACAGCTCTGGGGCCAACGTCCTGACTTTC.